These T cell receptor beta chains were read from a single sample in a study of monozygotic twins with inflammatory bowel disease. TCRdb reprocessed the 5' RACE reads; each CDR3 protein has one entry and no DNA is given. The sample spans over 100,000 distinct CDR3 sequences; the ten largest clones claim approximately 13%. Sequenced material: blood. All receptors come from a human donor with ulcerative colitis or Crohn's disease, or a healthy co-twin of an affected twin (not recorded which). CDR3s include the opening cysteine and the closing phenylalanine or tryptophan. Each record gives: J gene, V gene, CDR3 protein.

TRBJ1-2,TRBV28,CASSLRTQNYGYTF
TRBJ2-7,TRBV6-6,CASGDYSNPDEQYF
TRBJ1-1,TRBV19,CASSTTYTEAFF
TRBJ1-5,TRBV5-1,CASSSLYDQPQHF
TRBJ1-1,TRBV20-1,CSARDSRFGDTEAFF
TRBJ2-1,TRBV7-6,CASSLDTSGGPAYNEQFF
TRBJ2-3,TRBV23-1,CASSPSALSDTQYF
TRBJ2-7,TRBV12-3/TRBV12-4,CASSLETGYPLRGQYF
TRBJ2-3,TRBV2,CASSIQDTQYF
TRBJ2-2,TRBV7-8,CASSYLAGEYTGELFF
TRBJ2-2,TRBV28,CASSSTGEFAGELFF
TRBJ2-5,TRBV7-2,CASSLAAPGQSQETQYF
TRBJ2-1,TRBV7-6,CASRHSGNNEQFF
TRBJ2-4,TRBV12-3/TRBV12-4,CASSLGRDRGTENIQYF
TRBJ2-1,TRBV5-1,CASTPTGQGAGEQFF
TRBJ1-1,TRBV29-1,CSVNGQNTEAFF
TRBJ2-3,TRBV4-3,CASSQAGVLGLRDADTQYF
TRBJ2-7,TRBV25-1,CATQGGVSYEQYF
TRBJ1-1,TRBV11-2,CASSFPRETGGTEAFF
TRBJ2-3,TRBV28,CASSSGQASDTQYF
TRBJ2-5,TRBV29-1,CSVEVLSAPETQYF
TRBJ1-2,TRBV11-1,CASRRTGEAYGYTF
TRBJ2-7,TRBV13,CASSSRTGYYEQYF
TRBJ2-1,TRBV7-2,CASSLAGSTHEQFF
TRBJ2-7,TRBV24-1,CATSDRDRGEQYF
TRBJ2-1,TRBV28,CASSLFGLAGVHEQFF
TRBJ2-7,TRBV11-2,CASSLLSSADPVSPHSYEQYF
TRBJ1-2,TRBV5-4,CASRIFSQARGYTF
TRBJ1-6,TRBV5-1,CASSLGPSYNSPLHF
TRBJ2-3,TRBV2,CASNPDREVADTQYF
TRBJ1-2,TRBV20-1,CSAVRDRTNYGYTF
TRBJ1-2,TRBV10-3,CAITLGEGDGYTF
TRBJ2-7,TRBV20-1,CSAGSRGTRNLGTYEQYF
TRBJ2-2,TRBV25-1,CASSGQGNTGELFF
TRBJ2-5,TRBV4-2,CASSQEISGGHETQYF
TRBJ2-1,TRBV18,CASSPGLAGDNEQFF
TRBJ1-4,TRBV20-1,CSAPSATGANEKLFF
TRBJ2-1,TRBV11-2,CASGVAPYNEQFF
TRBJ1-5,TRBV5-4,CASSLAAAARGLSNQPQHF
TRBJ1-2,TRBV12-3/TRBV12-4,CASSRTGGDYGYTF
TRBJ2-1,TRBV5-1,CASSLLGSQQFF
TRBJ2-7,TRBV20-1,CSARGAPSGRSEQYF
TRBJ1-5,TRBV20-1,CSAIKQDQPQHF
TRBJ2-1,TRBV7-3,CASSLERGDEQFF
TRBJ2-1,TRBV12-3/TRBV12-4,CASSFRSNEQFF
TRBJ1-2,TRBV20-1,CGKRWVYGYTF
TRBJ2-3,TRBV7-8,CASSSTTGQDTQYF
TRBJ1-1,TRBV4-2,CASSQASGTANTEAFF